The 30 T cell receptor beta chains in this list originate from one sample, sequenced in a study of T cell changes during pregnancy in multiple sclerosis. Libraries were prepared by immunoSEQ multiplex PCR; TCRdb keeps only in-frame clonotypes and omits some of them. This sample has fewer than 60,000 clones, with about 91% found just once. The sample in question was peripheral blood, obtained after pregnancy. The receptors shown here come from a female donor in good health, enrolled as a control in a pregnancy study.

The chain links TRBV6-5 to TRBJ1-1, with no clear D. Looked up from germline, CDR1 is MNHEY and CDR2 is SVGAGI. The ends were cut back, 2 bases at V and 0 bases at J, with 7 bases in the middle. There are 14 residues in the CDR3. The CDR3 loop reads CASSYGQLNTEAFF. The CDR3 DNA reads as TGTGCCAGCAGTTACGGGCAGTTGAACACTGAAGCTTTCTTT.

The chain recombines TRBV5-1 with TRBJ2-1, with D unclear. This CDR3 comprises 12 residues. Germline loops: CDR1 SGHRS, CDR2 YFSETQ. V lost 5 bases and J 10 bases, leaving 13 bases between the germline ends. The CDR3 bases are TGCGCCAGCAGTTCCTCCAGCGACGAGCAGTTCTTC. The encoded protein is CASSSSSDEQFF.

V usage is TRBV4-3 and J usage is TRBJ2-3; the match to TRBD2 covers 10 bases. The V and J ends lost 0 bases and 3 bases, in that order; junction bases with no gene match: 9. From germline, CDR1 is LGHNA and CDR2 YSLEER. The CDR3 is 18 residues long. The CDR3: CASSQEWSLAGVTDTQYF. The CDR3 nucleotides are TGCGCCAGCAGCCAAGAATGGTCCCTAGCGGGAGTGACAGATACGCAGTATTTT.

This chain connects TRBV5-1 to TRBJ1-3; possible D gene TRBD1, 5 bases. This CDR3 spans 15 amino acids. Trimming shortened V by 0 bases and J by 1 base, and 8 bases separated the two germline ends. Germline CDR1 reads SGHRS; CDR2 reads YFSETQ. The CDR3 is CASSLEGLSGNTIYF. The CDR3 region has the DNA TGCGCCAGCAGCTTGGAGGGGCTTTCTGGAAACACCATATATTTT.

This chain joins TRBV6-1 and TRBJ1-5; 7 bases agree with TRBD1. The CDR3 is 17 residues long. Per the germline V gene, CDR1 is MNHNS and CDR2 is SASEGT. J gave up 2 bases and V 0 bases, and 7 bases lay outside the gene matches. Here the CDR3 DNA reads TGTGCCAGCAGTGAAGCCAGGGGGACCTCGGGCAATCAGCCCCAGCATTTT. Encoded protein: CASSEARGTSGNQPQHF.

The V and J genes are TRBV7-2 and TRBJ1-1; TRBD1 agrees at 7 bases. Germline V lookup: CDR1 SGHTA, CDR2 FQGNSA. The CDR3 contains 17 residues. The ends lost 5 bases at V and 4 bases at J; junction bases unmatched: 16. The CDR3 reads CASSPSTSRGQSTEAFF. The CDR3, as DNA: TGTGCCAGCAGCCCCAGCACATCACGGGGACAGAGCACTGAAGCTTTCTTT.

J is TRBJ1-1 and V is TRBV18; possibly TRBD1 for D (5 bases). The CDR3 is 14 residues long. V lost 2 bases, J lost 3 bases, and 10 bases lay in between. Germline-derived CDR1 and CDR2 are KGHSH and LQKENI. This chain's CDR3 is CASSPTSGDTEAFF. The CDR3 nucleotides are TGTGCCAGCTCACCAACTTCGGGGGACACTGAAGCTTTCTTT.

The chain is built from TRBV18 and TRBJ1-2; possible D gene TRBD1, 6 bases. There are 14 residues in the CDR3. Germline V lookup: CDR1 KGHSH, CDR2 LQKENI. Trimming shortened V by 1 base and J by 0 bases, and 6 bases separated the two germline ends. The CDR3 is CASSPQGANYGYTF. As DNA, the CDR3 is TGTGCCAGCTCACCACAGGGGGCTAACTATGGCTACACCTTC.

This chain connects TRBV6-6 to TRBJ1-5; D remains ambiguous. CDR3 size: 15 residues. Germline V lookup: CDR1 MNHNY, CDR2 SVGAGI (reference sequence). V lost 4 bases, J lost 2 bases, and 12 bases lay in between. The CDR3 sequence is CASSSGLGGNQPQHF. DNA of the CDR3: TGTGCCAGCAGTTCAGGCCTCGGCGGCAATCAGCCCCAGCATTTT.

The rearrangement links TRBV7-8 to TRBJ1-5; the D gene is possibly TRBD1 (5 bases). Trimming left V 2 bases short and J 0 bases short, with 11 bases between. The germline CDR1 and CDR2 sequences are SGHVS and FQNEAQ. CDR3 size: 16 residues. The DNA of the CDR3 is TGTGCCAGCAGCTTAAAAGACAGTTATAGCAATCAGCCCCAGCATTTT. Residues: CASSLKDSYSNQPQHF.

This chain links TRBV30 with TRBJ1-2; 10 nucleotides line up with TRBD1. The CDR3 is 16 amino acids. CDR1 is GTSNPN, CDR2 SVGIG, per germline (reference sequence). Trimming took 2 bases from V and 8 from J; bases not matched to a gene: 14. CDR3 in amino acids: CAWSIIGTGDVRGYTF. In DNA, the CDR3 is TGTGCCTGGAGTATCATCGGGACAGGGGACGTAAGGGGCTACACCTTC. Full variable domain (missing parts from reference TRBV30 and TRBJ1-2): SQTIHQWPATLVQPVGSPLSLECTVEGTSNPNLYWYRQAAGRGLQLLFYSVGIGQISSEVPQNLSASRPQDRQFILSSKKLLLSDSGFYLCAWSIIGTGDVRGYTFGSGTRLTVV.

The V and J genes are TRBV6-6 and TRBJ2-7; the D gene is possibly TRBD1 (5 bases). Germline values: CDR1 MNHNY, CDR2 SVGAGI (reference sequence). Trimming cost V 7 bases and J 0 bases, with 10 bases left between them. The CDR3 has 13 amino acids. The CDR3: CASTWTSSYEQYF. DNA of the CDR3: TGTGCCAGCACCTGGACATCCTCCTACGAGCAGTACTTC.

This chain joins TRBV27 and TRBJ1-2, with D perhaps matching TRBD1 (6 bases). The length of the CDR3 is 17 residues. The V gene lost 6 bases and the J gene lost 3 bases, with 23 bases spanning the gap. Germline V gene data show CDR1 as MNHEY and CDR2 as SMNVEV (reference sequence). CDR3 nucleotides: TGTGCCAGCAGAACCCTCGGGAGGGGGGTAAAGGACTATGGCTACACCTTC. This sequence encodes CASRTLGRGVKDYGYTF.

The genes are TRBV4-1 and TRBJ1-1, with a tentative D call TRBD1 (5 bases). The CDR3 has 13 residues. Trimming stripped 5 bases from V and 0 bases from J, with 7 bases between. Germline V gene data show CDR1 as MGHRA and CDR2 as YSYEKL. DNA of the CDR3: TGCGCCAGCAGCGACAGCATGAACACTGAAGCTTTCTTT. Translating it yields CASSDSMNTEAFF.

The gene calls are TRBV5-1 and TRBJ1-2, with 8 nucleotides matching TRBD1. This CDR3 has 13 amino acids. J lost 5 bases, V lost 3 bases, and 3 bases had no gene match. Per the germline V gene, CDR1 is SGHRS and CDR2 is YFSETQ. This CDR3 is CASSSGQGYGYTF. In DNA, the CDR3 is TGCGCCAGCAGCTCCGGACAGGGATATGGCTACACCTTC.

V is TRBV27 and J is TRBJ1-1, with 10 bases identical to TRBD1. V lost 8 bases to trimming and J lost 0 bases; unmatched junction nucleotides: 3. Germline V gives CDR1 MNHEY, CDR2 SMNVEV (reference sequence). The CDR3 length is 14 residues. In nucleotides, the CDR3 is TGTGCCAGCCGGGACAGGGGCGTGAACACTGAAGCTTTCTTT. This encodes CASRDRGVNTEAFF.

V usage is TRBV7-9 and J usage is TRBJ1-2, with TRBD1 identical over 7 bases. The V segment lost 4 bases and the J segment 4 bases; nucleotides outside the gene matches: 6. This CDR3 spans 14 amino acids. Germline-derived CDR1 and CDR2 are SEHNR and FQNEAQ (reference sequence). CDR3 region: CASSSQDRPYGYTF. CDR3 nucleotides: TGTGCCAGCAGCTCCCAGGACAGGCCCTATGGCTACACCTTC.

The chain links TRBV6-5 to TRBJ1-2, with TRBD1 matching 11 bases. Germline V gives CDR1 MNHEY, CDR2 SVGAGI. The length of the CDR3 is 16 residues. V was clipped by 4 bases and J by 6 bases; unmatched bases: 10. The CDR3 loop is CASSSLGDRGYDGYTF. The DNA of the CDR3 is TGTGCCAGCAGTTCTCTGGGGGACAGGGGGTATGATGGCTACACCTTC.

This chain uses TRBV7-9 with TRBJ1-1, with 9 bases fitting TRBD1. Trimming at V came to 1 base and at J to 6 bases, leaving 6 bases not matched to a gene. This CDR3 has 15 residues. Germline-derived CDR1 and CDR2 are SEHNR and FQNEAQ (reference sequence). The CDR3 nucleotides read TGTGCCAGCAGCTTAGTGGACAGGGGAGGTCCTGAAGCTTTCTTT. Protein product: CASSLVDRGGPEAFF.

The V gene is TRBV6-1, the J gene TRBJ1-5; possible D gene TRBD1, 5 bases. The CDR3 covers 14 residues. Per germline, CDR1 MNHNS and CDR2 SASEGT. V gave up 4 bases and J gave up 0 bases, with 7 bases separating them. This chain's CDR3 is CASSAQDSNQPQHF. The CDR3 nucleotides are TGTGCCAGCAGTGCACAGGATAGCAATCAGCCCCAGCATTTT.

The rearrangement uses TRBV5-1 and TRBJ1-2, with D perhaps matching TRBD1 (6 bases). With 6 bases removed from V and 8 bases from J, the gap between germline ends came to 20 bases. The CDR3 runs 14 residues. The germline gives CDR1 SGHRS, CDR2 YFSETQ. The CDR3 coding sequence is TGCGCCAGCACACTTACGACGGACAGCAGGGGCTACACCTTC. It encodes CASTLTTDSRGYTF. The whole variable domain, filled in from reference TRBV5-1 and TRBJ1-2, reads KAGVTQTPRYLIKTRGQQVTLSCSPISGHRSVSWYQQTPGQGLQFLFEYFSETQRNKGNFPGRFSGRQFSNSRSEMNVSTLELGDSALYLCASTLTTDSRGYTFGSGTRLTVV.

The V call is TRBV5-4, the J call TRBJ2-5, with 9 bases fitting TRBD1. From germline, CDR1 is SGHNT and CDR2 YYREEE (reference sequence). There are 15 residues in the CDR3. The V and J ends lost 2 bases and 4 bases, in that order; junction bases with no gene match: 6. The CDR3 bases are TGTGCCAGCAGCTTACGACAGGGGGATGTAGAGACCCAGTACTTC. Its translation is CASSLRQGDVETQYF. Full variable domain (rest looked up from reference TRBV5-4 and TRBJ2-5): ETGVTQSPTHLIKTRGQQVTLRCSSQSGHNTVSWYQQALGQGPQFIFQYYREEENGRGNFPPRFSGLQFPNYSSELNVNALELDDSALYLCASSLRQGDVETQYFGPGTRLLVL.

The chain employs TRBV13 and TRBJ2-3, with 9 bases aligning to TRBD1. CDR1 and CDR2 (germline): PRHDT, FYEKMQ (reference sequence). This CDR3 comprises 20 residues. Trimming at V came to 3 bases and at J to 1 base, leaving 17 bases not matched to a gene. The CDR3 loop reads CASSFRDREFGRVGTDTQYF. In DNA form, the CDR3 reads TGTGCCAGCAGCTTCCGGGACAGGGAGTTCGGTCGGGTGGGCACAGATACGCAGTATTTT.

The chain links TRBV7-9 to TRBJ2-3, with D perhaps TRBD2 (5 bases). The germline gives CDR1 SEHNR, CDR2 FQNEAQ (reference sequence). This CDR3 region has 14 residues. Trimming pared 0 bases from V and 5 bases from J, leaving 9 bases between. The CDR3 sequence: CASSLAGVEDTQYF. DNA of the CDR3: TGTGCCAGCAGCTTAGCGGGAGTGGAAGATACGCAGTATTTT.

V usage is TRBV7-8 and J usage is TRBJ1-1; tentatively, D is TRBD1 (5 bases). CDR1 is SGHVS and CDR2 is FQNEAQ in the germline V gene. V lost 4 bases and J 0 bases, leaving 15 bases between the germline ends. This CDR3 contains 16 residues. CDR3 DNA: TGTGCCAGCAGCTCTGAGACAGCAAGCATGAACACTGAAGCTTTCTTT. Its translation is CASSSETASMNTEAFF.

This sequence joins TRBV6-1 and TRBJ1-4; D is ambiguous. Trimming cost V 9 bases and J 6 bases, with 17 bases left between them. Germline V gene lookup returns CDR1 MNHNS and CDR2 SASEGT. This CDR3 has 14 residues. This chain's CDR3 is CASGETDGYEKLFF. The CDR3 region has the DNA TGTGCCAGTGGGGAGACGGACGGGTATGAAAAACTGTTTTTT.

This chain connects TRBV5-1 to TRBJ2-5; D is possibly TRBD2 (5 bases). Trimming removed 2 bases from V and 0 bases from J, with 17 bases in between. The germline gives CDR1 SGHRS, CDR2 YFSETQ. The CDR3 length is 17 residues. The CDR3 is CASSFFPPSGNQETQYF. CDR3 nucleotides: TGCGCCAGCAGCTTTTTCCCTCCCTCGGGGAACCAAGAGACCCAGTACTTC.

This clone was observed a few times. This rearrangement joins TRBV5-1 to TRBJ2-3, with TRBD1 as a possible D gene (8 bases). This CDR3 is built from 16 residues. V was shortened by 1 base and J by 4 bases, with 16 bases between the two germline ends. Germline V gene sequence: CDR1 SGHRS, CDR2 YFSETQ. CDR3 loop: CASSLSQGAGADTQYF. CDR3 DNA: TGCGCCAGCAGCTTGAGCCAGGGGGCGGGGGCAGATACGCAGTATTTT.

The DNA of the CDR3 is TGTGCCAGCAGTGTGGGGGGACAGGGAGCGGAGACCCAGTACTTC. Translation: CASSVGGQGAETQYF. The gene calls are TRBV25-1 and TRBJ2-5; TRBD1 aligns across 9 bases. Losses at the gene ends were 4 bases for V and 5 bases for J; bases not matched to a gene: 8. Germline V gene lookup returns CDR1 MGHDK and CDR2 SYGVNS. The CDR3 loop spans 15 amino acids.

The J gene is TRBJ2-7, the V gene TRBV7-9; TRBD1 is a possible D gene (5 bases). CDR1 is SEHNR and CDR2 is FQNEAQ in the germline V gene (reference sequence). The CDR3 has 12 residues. V lost 5 bases, J lost 4 bases, and 9 bases lay in between. As DNA, the CDR3 is TGTGCCAGCAGCCGTACAGGTTACGAGCAGTACTTC. Amino acids: CASSRTGYEQYF.